The following is a T cell receptor beta chain sequence with its context. Its antigen is unidentified. The junction differs from germline at one of its ends, possibly a read error. This sample stems from a study of cytomegalovirus exposure and HLA in healthy donors. Study-level results: Common viral pathogens (according to a later analysis) appeared linked to several of the most significant clusters. Indistinguishable V segments such as TRBV6-2 and TRBV6-3 were excluded. Earlier analysis yielded a pattern in which most TCR beta V segments were productive about 90% or about 30% of the time. As was reported, the HLA-A and HLA-B alleles of most subjects were accurately predicted from TCR beta sequences.

With 60 Vbeta and 13 Jbeta primers, the PCR was carried out. Here immunoSEQ multiplex PCR was the method, and the copy in TCRdb shows in-frame clones only, minus some. The sample records roughly 100,000 clones, around 70% being singletons. The CDR3 is made up of 14 amino acids. Germline CDR1 SGHDT, CDR2 YYEEEE. What was sequenced was PBMCs. The rearrangement joins TRBV5-6 to TRBJ2-7; 8 bases match TRBD1. The origin of this receptor is a man between 35 and 55 years old in good health and CMV-seronegative. This CDR3 reads CTSSFGTGHYEQYF. The CDR3 DNA follows: TGTACCAGCAGCTTCGGGACAGGCCACTACGAGCAGTACTTC.